Described below is a single T cell receptor beta chain sequence and its context. Its antigen is currently unknown. 60 Vbeta and 13 Jbeta primers were used in PCR. TCRdb's table, derived via immunoSEQ multiplex PCR, lists solely in-frame clones and lacks some. The table includes 150,000 to 200,000 clones, around 82% detected once. This specimen comes from a study of cytomegalovirus exposure and HLA in healthy donors. V gave up 2 bases and J gave up 4 bases, with 14 bases separating them. Germline lookup yields CDR1 SQVTM and CDR2 ANQGSEA. This CDR3 has 14 amino acids. Study conclusions and caveats: The study had only CMV serostatus as immune exposure information. Within the data, a cluster of highly shared sequence variants was likely a sequencing artifact. The authors later linked a missense DCLRE1C variant to TCR beta V- and J-gene trimming.

The sequenced sample consisted of PBMCs. This sequence joins TRBV29-1 and TRBJ1-2; tentative D call: TRBD1 (6 bases). This receptor was identified in a male donor in good health and CMV-seronegative. CDR3 DNA sequence: TGCAGCGTTGAAACCAGGGGATCTCTCTATGGCTACACCTTC. Its protein product is CSVETRGSLYGYTF.